These 24 T cell receptor beta chains came from one sample sequenced in a study of T cell responses to AZD1222 COVID-19 vaccine. The method was immunoSEQ multiplex PCR; TCRdb's version includes in-frame clones alone and lacks a portion of them. Seen here are 60,000 or so clones, approximately 80% observed once, and the top ten hold roughly 20%. The specimen comprised peripheral blood, sampled on day 0 of AZD1222 vaccination. The receptor source for this set is an adult in good health.

This chain connects TRBV29-1 to TRBJ1-5; no firm D call. V was cut by 0 bases and J by 7 bases, with 10 bases left in between. This CDR3 contains 13 residues. Per germline, CDR1 SQVTM and CDR2 ANQGSEA. The CDR3 DNA follows: TGCAGCGTTGAAGAAGGCCGAGACCAGCCCCAGCATTTT. Its translation is CSVEEGRDQPQHF.

The chain links TRBV4-2 to TRBJ1-5; D is possibly TRBD1 (5 bases). V lost 1 base and J lost 0, with 7 bases in between. Germline values: CDR1 LGHNA, CDR2 YNFKEQ. The CDR3 spans 15 residues. The CDR3 nucleotides read TGTGCCAGCAGCCAAGGGGACCGTAGCAATCAGCCCCAGCATTTT. Translated: CASSQGDRSNQPQHF.

The gene calls are TRBV28 and TRBJ2-7; no clear D. Deletions cut 4 bases from V and 0 bases from J, with 10 bases between. The germline V gene encodes CDR1 MDHEN and CDR2 SYDVKM. The CDR3 has 14 residues. The CDR3 sequence: CASSSWRRSYEQYF. The CDR3 DNA is TGTGCCAGCAGTTCCTGGCGGCGCTCCTACGAGCAGTACTTC.

The chain recombines TRBV20-1 with TRBJ1-1; 7 bases are a match to TRBD1. The junction had 4 bases not matched to a gene; V was cut back by 3 bases and J by 9 bases. This CDR3 is built from 11 residues. The germline gives CDR1 DFQATT, CDR2 SNEGSKA (reference sequence). CDR3 region: CSARGTVQAFF. The CDR3 nucleotides read TGCAGTGCTAGGGGGACAGTACAAGCTTTCTTT.

This clone appeared a few times. This chain joins TRBV7-2 and TRBJ2-7; D is perhaps TRBD1 (6 bases). The CDR3 has 14 residues. The germline V gene encodes CDR1 SGHTA and CDR2 FQGNSA. Between the trimmed V and J ends, which lost 3 bases and 0 bases, there was a span of 9 bases. The CDR3 DNA sequence: TGTGCCAGCAGCTTTGGGGGCAGCTCCTACGAGCAGTACTTC. Encoded protein: CASSFGGSSYEQYF. The complete variable domain, with remaining parts taken from reference TRBV7-2 and TRBJ2-7, reads GAGVSQSPSNKVTEKGKDVELRCDPISGHTALYWYRQSLGQGLEFLIYFQGNSAPDKSGLPSDRFSAERTGGSVSTLTIQRTQQEDSAVYLCASSFGGSSYEQYFGPGTRLTVT.

The chain links TRBV7-8 to TRBJ2-1; D assignment may be TRBD1 or TRBD2 (5 bases each). This CDR3 contains 16 residues. CDR1 is SGHVS, CDR2 FQNEAQ, per germline. V was pared by 1 base and J by 0 bases, with 10 bases between. The CDR3 DNA reads as TGTGCCAGCAGCTTAGGACGGGACCGCTCCTACAATGAGCAGTTCTTC. As protein: CASSLGRDRSYNEQFF.

This clone was counted a single time. V usage is TRBV7-9 and J usage is TRBJ1-2, with 8 bases matching TRBD1. The V segment lost 3 bases and the J segment 1 base; nucleotides outside the gene matches: 4. This CDR3 has 15 amino acids. Germline CDR1 is SEHNR and CDR2 is FQNEAQ (reference sequence). The CDR3 nucleotides are TGTGCCAGCAGCTTGGTTACAGGGGGTAACTATGGCTACACCTTC. The encoded protein is CASSLVTGGNYGYTF.

The rearrangement links TRBV28 to TRBJ2-4, with 8 bases that match TRBD1. From germline, CDR1 is MDHEN and CDR2 SYDVKM. The length of the CDR3 is 14 residues. J lost 7 bases, V lost 3 bases, and 5 bases had no gene match. The CDR3 nucleotides are TGTGCCAGCAGTTTTTCAGGGGGCCCGAACATTCAGTACTTC. Translated, it gives CASSFSGGPNIQYF.

The sample holds one count of this clone. The chain joins TRBV15 to TRBJ1-5; D is possibly TRBD1 (5 bases). The CDR3 is made up of 13 amino acids. V was cut by 3 bases and J by 6 bases, with 9 bases left in between. Germline V gene data show CDR1 as LNHNV and CDR2 as YYDKDF (reference sequence). The CDR3 spells CATSRGRGQPQHF. The CDR3 DNA reads TGTGCCACCAGCAGGGGACGGGGTCAGCCCCAGCATTTT.

This clone was detected a few times. The chain is built from TRBV13 and TRBJ1-6; D unclear. Per germline, CDR1 PRHDT and CDR2 FYEKMQ (reference sequence). CDR3 size: 12 residues. The ends were cut back, 9 bases at V and 4 bases at J, with 7 bases in the middle. Here the CDR3 DNA reads TGTGCCAGTTCGGATTATAATTCACCCCTCCACTTT. Amino acids: CASSDYNSPLHF.

The chain carries TRBV7-9 and TRBJ1-1; possibly TRBD1 for D (6 bases). The CDR3 totals 13 residues. Deletions cut 5 bases from V and 7 bases from J, with 14 bases between. The V gene's germline CDR1 is SEHNR and CDR2 FQNEAQ (reference sequence). In DNA form, the CDR3 reads TGTGCCAGCAGCCTAGGGGGGGACTTTGAAGCTTTCTTT. This encodes CASSLGGDFEAFF.

The chain couples TRBV7-2 to TRBJ2-5, with 10 bases lining up with TRBD1. Looked up from germline, CDR1 is SGHTA and CDR2 is FQGNSA. The CDR3 length is 15 residues. Germline trimming cut 4 bases from V and 7 bases from J; bases unmatched to any gene: 9. The DNA for the CDR3 is TGTGCCAGCAGCTCGGGGACAGGGGTTGCCGGGACCCAGTACTTC. Its protein product is CASSSGTGVAGTQYF. Full variable domain (outside the CDR3, taken from reference TRBV7-2 and TRBJ2-5): GAGVSQSPSNKVTEKGKDVELRCDPISGHTALYWYRQSLGQGLEFLIYFQGNSAPDKSGLPSDRFSAERTGGSVSTLTIQRTQQEDSAVYLCASSSGTGVAGTQYFGPGTRLLVL.

The chain couples TRBV9 to TRBJ2-3; D may be TRBD1 or TRBD2 (7 bases each). Germline CDR1 is SGDLS and CDR2 is YYNGEE. The CDR3 sequence is 16 residues long. Trimming pared 3 bases from V and 1 base from J, leaving 15 bases between. The CDR3 loop is CASSATQGGGTDTQYF. Written as DNA, the CDR3 is TGTGCCAGCAGCGCAACTCAGGGGGGGGGCACAGATACGCAGTATTTT.

The rearrangement uses TRBV28 and TRBJ1-3; no clear D gene. Germline CDR1 MDHEN, CDR2 SYDVKM. Trimming shortened V by 3 bases and J by 0 bases, and 12 bases separated the two germline ends. The CDR3 has 16 amino acids. The CDR3 here is CASSLGGTRSGNTIYF. DNA of the CDR3: TGTGCCAGCAGTTTGGGCGGCACGCGCTCTGGAAACACCATATATTTT.

The CDR3 region is CASSDSSGEETQYF. The CDR3 coding sequence is TGTGCCAGCAGTGATTCTAGCGGGGAAGAGACCCAGTACTTC. The chain joins TRBV2 to TRBJ2-5; the match to TRBD2 covers 9 bases. Unmatched junction bases numbered 2, after V lost 3 bases and J lost 3 bases. Germline V CDR1 and CDR2: SNHLY, FYNNEI. The CDR3 covers 14 residues.

The chain employs TRBV9 and TRBJ1-6, with unresolved D. Germline CDR1 and CDR2: SGDLS and YYNGEE. Trimming left V 2 bases short and J 4 bases short, with 16 bases between. The CDR3 contains 17 residues. CDR3 loop: CASSVDDLSAYNSPLHF. The CDR3 region has the DNA TGTGCCAGCAGCGTTGATGACCTCTCGGCGTATAATTCACCCCTCCACTTT.

The CDR3 region is CASSFETEAFF. In DNA, the CDR3 is TGTGCCAGCAGCTTTGAAACTGAAGCTTTCTTT. V usage is TRBV7-9 and J usage is TRBJ1-1; no clear D gene. CDR1 SEHNR and CDR2 FQNEAQ come from the germline V gene (reference sequence). The ends were cut back, 3 bases at V and 5 bases at J, with 4 bases in the middle. The CDR3 extends over 11 amino acids.

The rearrangement uses TRBV19 and TRBJ1-1; weak D call: TRBD1 (5 bases). The CDR3 contains 14 residues. Trimming stripped 7 bases from V and 1 base from J, with 13 bases between. The germline CDR1 and CDR2 sequences are LNHDA and SQIVND (reference sequence). CDR3 DNA: TGTGCCAGTACCACGACAGAAAAGAACACTGAAGCTTTCTTT. It specifies CASTTTEKNTEAFF.

This clone was found many times. The chain joins TRBV4-1 to TRBJ2-3; D is perhaps TRBD2 (5 bases). The CDR3 contains 16 residues. Per the germline V gene, CDR1 is MGHRA and CDR2 is YSYEKL. V was cut by 2 bases and J by 0 bases, with 12 bases left in between. In DNA form, the CDR3 reads TGCGCCAGCAGCCAATTCGGCGGGCGTAGCACAGATACGCAGTATTTT. Translated, it gives CASSQFGGRSTDTQYF.

The genes are TRBV12-3 or TRBV12-4 and TRBJ2-7, with D uncertain. The CDR3 is made up of 13 amino acids. Trimming shortened V by 6 bases and J by 4 bases, and 13 bases separated the two germline ends. The CDR3 loop reads CASSPGPMYEQYF. In DNA form, the CDR3 reads TGTGCCAGCAGCCCCGGGCCTATGTACGAGCAGTACTTC.

This sequence joins TRBV2 and TRBJ1-6; TRBD1 might be the D (5 bases). The CDR3 runs to 13 residues. Trimming pared 3 bases from V and 11 bases from J, leaving 11 bases between. Germline loops: CDR1 SNHLY, CDR2 FYNNEI. The CDR3 protein is CASSERQFPPLHF. CDR3 nucleotides: TGTGCCAGCAGTGAGAGACAGTTTCCACCCCTCCACTTT.

This clone is a singleton in its sample. The chain combines TRBV2 with TRBJ2-7; TRBD2 agrees at 9 bases. The ends lost 11 bases at V and 5 bases at J; junction bases unmatched: 13. The V gene's germline CDR1 is SNHLY and CDR2 FYNNEI. This CDR3 region has 14 residues. This chain's CDR3 is CALRDGGRADEQYV. The CDR3 nucleotides read TGTGCCCTCAGGGATGGCGGGAGGGCCGACGAGCAGTACGTC.

The chain couples TRBV6-5 to TRBJ2-7; a possible D gene is TRBD2 (5 bases). The V and J ends lost 4 bases and 2 bases respectively, with 12 bases between them. This CDR3 is 14 amino acids long. Germline values: CDR1 MNHEY, CDR2 SVGAGI. This CDR3 is CASSSPIGAYEQYF. The CDR3 bases are TGTGCCAGCAGTTCCCCGATCGGGGCCTACGAGCAGTACTTC.

Here the CDR3 reads CASSPRTDIMNTGELFF. Written as DNA, the CDR3 is TGTGCCAGCAGCCCCCGGACCGATATTATGAACACCGGGGAGCTGTTTTTT. The chain is built from TRBV11-2 and TRBJ2-2; D remains unclear. CDR1 is SGHAT and CDR2 is FQNNGV in the germline V gene. The CDR3 length is 17 residues. Deletions cut 5 bases from V and 1 base from J, with 17 bases between.